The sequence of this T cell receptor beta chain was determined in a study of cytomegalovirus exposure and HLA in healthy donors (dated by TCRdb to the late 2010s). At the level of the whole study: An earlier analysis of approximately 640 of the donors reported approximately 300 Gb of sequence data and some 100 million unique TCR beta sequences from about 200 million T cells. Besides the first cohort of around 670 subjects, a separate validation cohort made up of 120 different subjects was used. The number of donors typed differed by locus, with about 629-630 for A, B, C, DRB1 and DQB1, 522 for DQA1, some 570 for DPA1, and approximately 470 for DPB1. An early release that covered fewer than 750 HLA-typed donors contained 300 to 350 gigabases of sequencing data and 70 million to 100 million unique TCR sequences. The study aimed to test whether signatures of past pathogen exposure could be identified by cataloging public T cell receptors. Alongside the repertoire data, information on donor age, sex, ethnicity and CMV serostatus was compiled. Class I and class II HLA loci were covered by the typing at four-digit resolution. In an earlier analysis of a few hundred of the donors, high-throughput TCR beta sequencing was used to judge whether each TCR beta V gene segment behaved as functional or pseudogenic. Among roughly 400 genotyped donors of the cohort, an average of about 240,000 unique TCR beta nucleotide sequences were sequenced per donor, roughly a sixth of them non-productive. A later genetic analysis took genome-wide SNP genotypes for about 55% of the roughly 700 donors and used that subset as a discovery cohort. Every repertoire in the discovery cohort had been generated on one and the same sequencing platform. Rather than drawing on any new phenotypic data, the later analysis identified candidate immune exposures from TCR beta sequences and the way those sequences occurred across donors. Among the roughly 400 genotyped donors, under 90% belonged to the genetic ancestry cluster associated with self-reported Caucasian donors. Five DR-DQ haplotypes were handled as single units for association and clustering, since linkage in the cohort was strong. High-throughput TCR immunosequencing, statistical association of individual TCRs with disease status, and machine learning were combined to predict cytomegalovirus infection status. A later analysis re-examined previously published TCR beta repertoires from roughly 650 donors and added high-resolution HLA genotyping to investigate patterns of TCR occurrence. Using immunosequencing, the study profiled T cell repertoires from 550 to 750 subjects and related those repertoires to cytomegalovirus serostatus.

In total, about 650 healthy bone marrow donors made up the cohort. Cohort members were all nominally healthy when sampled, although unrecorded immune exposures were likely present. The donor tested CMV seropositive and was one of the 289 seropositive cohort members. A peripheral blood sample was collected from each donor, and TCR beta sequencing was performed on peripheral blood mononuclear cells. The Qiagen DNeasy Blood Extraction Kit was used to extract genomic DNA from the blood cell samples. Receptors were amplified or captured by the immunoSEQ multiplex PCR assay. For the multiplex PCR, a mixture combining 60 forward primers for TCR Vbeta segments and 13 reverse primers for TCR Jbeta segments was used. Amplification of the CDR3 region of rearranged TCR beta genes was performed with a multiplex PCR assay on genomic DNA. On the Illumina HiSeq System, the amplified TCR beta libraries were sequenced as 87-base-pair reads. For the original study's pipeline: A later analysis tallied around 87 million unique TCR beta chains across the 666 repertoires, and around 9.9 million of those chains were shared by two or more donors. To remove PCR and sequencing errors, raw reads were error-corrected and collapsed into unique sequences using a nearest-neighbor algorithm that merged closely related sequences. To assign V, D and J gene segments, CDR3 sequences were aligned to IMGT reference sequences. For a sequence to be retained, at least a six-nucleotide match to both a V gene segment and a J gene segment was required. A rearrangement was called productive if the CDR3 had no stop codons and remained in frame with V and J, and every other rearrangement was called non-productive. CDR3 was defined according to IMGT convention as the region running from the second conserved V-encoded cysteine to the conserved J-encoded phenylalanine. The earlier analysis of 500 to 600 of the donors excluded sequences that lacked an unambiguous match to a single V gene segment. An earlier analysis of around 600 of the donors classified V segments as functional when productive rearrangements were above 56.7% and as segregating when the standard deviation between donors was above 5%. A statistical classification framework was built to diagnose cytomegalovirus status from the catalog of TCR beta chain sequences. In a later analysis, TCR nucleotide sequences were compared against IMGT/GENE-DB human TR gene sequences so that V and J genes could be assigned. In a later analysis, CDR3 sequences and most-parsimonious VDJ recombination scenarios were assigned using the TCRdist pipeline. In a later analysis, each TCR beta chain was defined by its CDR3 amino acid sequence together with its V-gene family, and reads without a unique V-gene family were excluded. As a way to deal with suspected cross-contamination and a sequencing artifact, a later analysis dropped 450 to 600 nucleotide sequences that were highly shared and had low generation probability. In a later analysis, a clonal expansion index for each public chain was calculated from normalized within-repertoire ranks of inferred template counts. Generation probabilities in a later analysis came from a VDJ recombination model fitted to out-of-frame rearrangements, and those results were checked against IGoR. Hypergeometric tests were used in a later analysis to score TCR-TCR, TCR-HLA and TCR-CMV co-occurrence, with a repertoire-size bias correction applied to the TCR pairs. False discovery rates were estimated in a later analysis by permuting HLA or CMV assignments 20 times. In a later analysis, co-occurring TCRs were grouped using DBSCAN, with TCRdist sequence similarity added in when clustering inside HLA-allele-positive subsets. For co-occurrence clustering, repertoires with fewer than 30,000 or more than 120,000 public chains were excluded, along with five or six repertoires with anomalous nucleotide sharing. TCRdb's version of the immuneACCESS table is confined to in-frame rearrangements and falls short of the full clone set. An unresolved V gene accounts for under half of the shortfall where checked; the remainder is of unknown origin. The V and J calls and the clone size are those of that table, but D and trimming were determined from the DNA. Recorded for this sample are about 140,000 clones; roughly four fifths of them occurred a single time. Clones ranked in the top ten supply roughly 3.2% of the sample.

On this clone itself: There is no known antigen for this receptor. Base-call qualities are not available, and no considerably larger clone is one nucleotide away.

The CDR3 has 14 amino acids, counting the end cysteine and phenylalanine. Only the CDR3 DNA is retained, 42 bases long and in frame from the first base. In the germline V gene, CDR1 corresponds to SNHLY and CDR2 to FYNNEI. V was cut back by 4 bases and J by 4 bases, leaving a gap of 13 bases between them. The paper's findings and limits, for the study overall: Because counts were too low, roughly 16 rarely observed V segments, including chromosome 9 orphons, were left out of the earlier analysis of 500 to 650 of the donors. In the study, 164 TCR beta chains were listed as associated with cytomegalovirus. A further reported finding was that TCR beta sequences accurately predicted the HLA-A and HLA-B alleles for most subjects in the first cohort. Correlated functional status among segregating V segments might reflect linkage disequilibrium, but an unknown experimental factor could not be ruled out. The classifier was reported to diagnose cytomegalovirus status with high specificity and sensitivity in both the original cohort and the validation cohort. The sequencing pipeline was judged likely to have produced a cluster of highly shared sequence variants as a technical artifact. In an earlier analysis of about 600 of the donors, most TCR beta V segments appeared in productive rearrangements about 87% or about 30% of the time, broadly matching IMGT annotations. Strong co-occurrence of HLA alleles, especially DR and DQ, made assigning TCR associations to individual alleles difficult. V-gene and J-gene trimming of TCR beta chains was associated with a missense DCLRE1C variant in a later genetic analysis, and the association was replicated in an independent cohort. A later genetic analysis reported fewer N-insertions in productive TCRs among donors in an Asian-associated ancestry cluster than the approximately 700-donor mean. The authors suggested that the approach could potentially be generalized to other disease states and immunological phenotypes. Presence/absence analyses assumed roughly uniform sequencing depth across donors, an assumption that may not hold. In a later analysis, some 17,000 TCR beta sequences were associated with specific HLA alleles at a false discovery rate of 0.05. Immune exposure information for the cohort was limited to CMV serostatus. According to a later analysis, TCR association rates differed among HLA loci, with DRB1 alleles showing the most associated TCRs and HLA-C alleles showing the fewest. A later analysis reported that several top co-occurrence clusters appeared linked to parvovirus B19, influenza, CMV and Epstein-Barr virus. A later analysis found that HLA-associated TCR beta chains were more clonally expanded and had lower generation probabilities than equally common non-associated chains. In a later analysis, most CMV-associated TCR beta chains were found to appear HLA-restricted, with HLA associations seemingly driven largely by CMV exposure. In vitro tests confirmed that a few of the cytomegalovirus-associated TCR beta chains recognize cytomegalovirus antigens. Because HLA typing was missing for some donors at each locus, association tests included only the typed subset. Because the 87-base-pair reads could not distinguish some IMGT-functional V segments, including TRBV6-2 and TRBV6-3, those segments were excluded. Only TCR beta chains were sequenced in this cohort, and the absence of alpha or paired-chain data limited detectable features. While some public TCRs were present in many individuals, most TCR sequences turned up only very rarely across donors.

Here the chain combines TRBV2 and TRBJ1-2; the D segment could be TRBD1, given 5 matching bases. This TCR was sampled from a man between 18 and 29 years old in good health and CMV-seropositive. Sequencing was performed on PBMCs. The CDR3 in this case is CASSGFSTGYGYTF. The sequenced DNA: TGTGCCAGCAGTGGTTTTTCAACAGGCTATGGCTACACCTTC.